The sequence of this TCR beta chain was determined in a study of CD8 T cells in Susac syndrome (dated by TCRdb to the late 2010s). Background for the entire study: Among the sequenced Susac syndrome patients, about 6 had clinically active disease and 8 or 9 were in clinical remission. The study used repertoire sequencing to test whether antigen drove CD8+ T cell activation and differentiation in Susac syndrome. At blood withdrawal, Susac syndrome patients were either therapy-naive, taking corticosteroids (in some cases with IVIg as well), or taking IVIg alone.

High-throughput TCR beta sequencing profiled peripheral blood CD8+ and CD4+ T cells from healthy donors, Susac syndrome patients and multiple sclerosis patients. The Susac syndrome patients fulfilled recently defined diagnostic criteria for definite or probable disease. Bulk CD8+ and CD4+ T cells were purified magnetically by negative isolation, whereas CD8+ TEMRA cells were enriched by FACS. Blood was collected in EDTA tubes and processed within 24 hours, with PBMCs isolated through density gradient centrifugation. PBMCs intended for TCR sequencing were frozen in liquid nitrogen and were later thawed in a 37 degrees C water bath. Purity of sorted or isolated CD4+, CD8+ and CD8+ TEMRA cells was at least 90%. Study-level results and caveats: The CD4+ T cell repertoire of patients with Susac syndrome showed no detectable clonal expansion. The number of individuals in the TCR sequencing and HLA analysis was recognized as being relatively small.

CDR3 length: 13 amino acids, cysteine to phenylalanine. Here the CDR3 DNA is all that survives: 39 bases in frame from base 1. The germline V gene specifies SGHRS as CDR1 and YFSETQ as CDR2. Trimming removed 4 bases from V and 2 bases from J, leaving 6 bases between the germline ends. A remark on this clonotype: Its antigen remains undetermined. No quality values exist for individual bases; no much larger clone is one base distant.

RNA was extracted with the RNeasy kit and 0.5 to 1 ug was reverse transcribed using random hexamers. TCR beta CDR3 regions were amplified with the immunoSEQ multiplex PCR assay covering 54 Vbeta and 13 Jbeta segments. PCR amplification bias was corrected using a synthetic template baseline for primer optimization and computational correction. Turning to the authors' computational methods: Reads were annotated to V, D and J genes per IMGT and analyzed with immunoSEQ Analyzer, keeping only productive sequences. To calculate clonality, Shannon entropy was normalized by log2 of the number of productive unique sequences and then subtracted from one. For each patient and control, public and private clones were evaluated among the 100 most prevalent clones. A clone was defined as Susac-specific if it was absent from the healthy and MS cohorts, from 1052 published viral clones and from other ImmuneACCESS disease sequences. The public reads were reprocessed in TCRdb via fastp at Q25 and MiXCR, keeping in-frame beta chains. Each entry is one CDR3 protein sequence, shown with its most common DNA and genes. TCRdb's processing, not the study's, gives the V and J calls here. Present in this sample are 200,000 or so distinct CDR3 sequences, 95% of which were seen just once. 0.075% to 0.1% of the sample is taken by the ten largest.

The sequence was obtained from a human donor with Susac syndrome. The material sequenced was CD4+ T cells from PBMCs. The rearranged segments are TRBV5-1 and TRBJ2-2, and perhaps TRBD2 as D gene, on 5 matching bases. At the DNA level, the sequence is TGCGCCAGCAGCCGGGGAAACACCGGGGAGCTGTTTTTT. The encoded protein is CASSRGNTGELFF.